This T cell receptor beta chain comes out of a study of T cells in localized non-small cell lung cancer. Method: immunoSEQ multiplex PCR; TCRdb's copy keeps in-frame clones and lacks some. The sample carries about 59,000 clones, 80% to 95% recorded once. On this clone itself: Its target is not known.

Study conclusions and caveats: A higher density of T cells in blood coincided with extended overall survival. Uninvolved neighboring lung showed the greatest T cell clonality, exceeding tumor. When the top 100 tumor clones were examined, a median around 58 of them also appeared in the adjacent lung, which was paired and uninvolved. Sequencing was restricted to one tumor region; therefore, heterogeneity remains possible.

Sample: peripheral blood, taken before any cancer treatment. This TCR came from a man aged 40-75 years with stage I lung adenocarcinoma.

The CDR3 spells CSVDLASGRIDTQYF. The CDR3 region has the DNA TGCAGCGTTGACCTTGCGAGCGGGAGAATAGATACGCAGTATTTT. The chain combines TRBV29-1 with TRBJ2-3; 8 nucleotides line up with TRBD2. CDR1 is SQVTM, CDR2 ANQGSEA, per germline. CDR3 size: 15 residues. The V gene end was trimmed by 3 bases and the J gene end by 5 bases; junction bases not matched to a gene: 10.